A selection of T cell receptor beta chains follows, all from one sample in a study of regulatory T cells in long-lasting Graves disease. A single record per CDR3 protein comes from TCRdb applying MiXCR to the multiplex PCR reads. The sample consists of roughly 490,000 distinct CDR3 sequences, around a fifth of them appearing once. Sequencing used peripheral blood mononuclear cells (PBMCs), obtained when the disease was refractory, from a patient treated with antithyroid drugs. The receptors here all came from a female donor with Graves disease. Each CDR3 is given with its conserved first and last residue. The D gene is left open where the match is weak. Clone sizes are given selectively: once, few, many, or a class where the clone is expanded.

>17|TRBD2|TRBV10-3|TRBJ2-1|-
CAISDSSGSESYNEQFF
TGTGCCATCAGTGATAGTAGCGGGAGTGAATCCTACAATGAGCAGTTCTTC
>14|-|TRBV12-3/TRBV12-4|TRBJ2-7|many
CASSLGGMGVEQYF
TGTGCCAGCAGTTTAGGTGGGATGGGGGTCGAGCAGTACTTC
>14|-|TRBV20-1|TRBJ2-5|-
CSAPRGENQETQYF
TGCAGTGCTCCTCGAGGAGAAAACCAAGAGACCCAGTACTTC
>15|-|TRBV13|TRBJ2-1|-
CASSTRRFSYNEQFF
TGTGCCAGCAGCACGAGGCGATTCTCCTACAATGAGCAGTTCTTC
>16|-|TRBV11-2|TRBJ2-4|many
CASSSPRGPRKNIQYF
TGTGCCAGCAGCTCGCCACGGGGGCCACGGAAAAACATTCAGTACTTC
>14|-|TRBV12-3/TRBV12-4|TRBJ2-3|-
CASSRDGNTDTQYF
TGTGCCAGCAGCCGGGACGGGAACACAGATACGCAGTATTTT
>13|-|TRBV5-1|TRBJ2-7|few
CASSFVGIYEQYF
TGCGCCAGCAGCTTTGTCGGGATCTACGAGCAGTACTTC
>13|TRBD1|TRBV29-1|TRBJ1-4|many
CSVETGGDEKLFF
TGCAGCGTTGAGACAGGGGGCGATGAAAAACTGTTTTTT
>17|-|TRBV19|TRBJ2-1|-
CASSPPTPSGPYNEQFF
TGTGCCAGTAGTCCTCCTACTCCCAGCGGGCCATACAATGAGCAGTTCTTC
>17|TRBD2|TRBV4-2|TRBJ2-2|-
CASSKGLAGVETGELFF
TGTGCCAGCAGCAAAGGACTAGCGGGAGTGGAGACCGGGGAGCTGTTTTTT
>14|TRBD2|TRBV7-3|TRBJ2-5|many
CASSEAGRQETQYF
TGTGCCAGCTCAGAAGCGGGGAGACAAGAGACCCAGTACTTC
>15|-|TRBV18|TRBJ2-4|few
CASSPLGARENIQYF
TGTGCCAGCTCACCACTGGGGGCGCGGGAAAACATTCAGTACTTC
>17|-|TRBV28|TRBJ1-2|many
CASSQDLMLQVNYGYTF
TGTGCCAGCAGTCAAGACTTAATGCTACAGGTTAACTATGGCTACACCTTC
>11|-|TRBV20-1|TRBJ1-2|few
CSAKTLYGYTF
TGCAGTGCCAAGACACTCTATGGCTACACCTTC
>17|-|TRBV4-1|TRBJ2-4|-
CASSQDPLLQSKNIQYF
TGCGCCAGCAGCCAAGATCCTCTCCTGCAGTCCAAAAACATTCAGTACTTC
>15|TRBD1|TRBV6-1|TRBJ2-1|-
CASRRGTGDSNEQFF
TGTGCCAGCAGACGCGGGACAGGGGACTCCAATGAGCAGTTCTTC
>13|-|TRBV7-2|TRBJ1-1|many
CASSATVNTEAFF
TGTGCCAGCAGCGCGACAGTGAACACTGAAGCTTTCTTT
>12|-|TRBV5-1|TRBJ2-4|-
CASSFDRGIQYF
TGCGCCAGCAGCTTCGATAGGGGGATTCAGTACTTC
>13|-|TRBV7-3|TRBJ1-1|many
CASSIDTHTEAFF
TGTGCCAGCAGCATCGACACCCACACTGAAGCTTTCTTT
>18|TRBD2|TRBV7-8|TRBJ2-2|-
CASSPLIAGGPGTGELFF
TGTGCCAGCAGCCCTCTGATAGCGGGAGGGCCGGGAACCGGGGAGCTGTTTTTT
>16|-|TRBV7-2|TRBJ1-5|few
CASSFSGSESNQPQHF
TGTGCCAGCAGCTTTAGTGGCAGCGAAAGCAATCAGCCCCAGCATTTT
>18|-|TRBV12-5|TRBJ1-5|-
CASGLASLNRGRNQPQHF
TGTGCTAGTGGTTTGGCAAGCCTTAACCGGGGCCGCAATCAGCCCCAGCATTTT
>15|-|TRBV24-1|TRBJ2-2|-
CATSDIQDRTGELFF
TGTGCCACCAGTGATATACAGGACCGCACCGGGGAGCTGTTTTTT
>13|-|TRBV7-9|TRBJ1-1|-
CASSFTAGDEAFF
TGTGCCAGCAGCTTTACAGCGGGAGATGAAGCTTTCTTT
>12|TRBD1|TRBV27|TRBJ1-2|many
CASGTGGNGYTF
TGTGCCAGCGGAACAGGGGGCAATGGCTACACCTTC
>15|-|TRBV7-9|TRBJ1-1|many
CASSLAASSHTEAFF
TGTGCCAGCAGCTTAGCGGCGAGCAGTCACACTGAAGCTTTCTTT
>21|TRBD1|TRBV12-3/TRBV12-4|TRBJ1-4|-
CASSQNPWTGGSLDGNEKLFF
TGTGCCAGCAGCCAAAACCCTTGGACAGGGGGCTCCCTGGACGGTAATGAAAAACTGTTTTTT
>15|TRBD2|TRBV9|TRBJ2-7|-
CASSESSGGFYEQYF
TGTGCCAGCAGCGAATCTAGCGGGGGTTTCTACGAGCAGTACTTC
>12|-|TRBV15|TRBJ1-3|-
CATSMVGNTIYF
TGTGCCACCAGCATGGTTGGAAACACCATATATTTT
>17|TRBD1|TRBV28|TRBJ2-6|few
CASSLTGGLGGANVLTF
TGTGCCAGCAGCTTGACAGGGGGCCTTGGTGGGGCCAACGTCCTGACTTTC